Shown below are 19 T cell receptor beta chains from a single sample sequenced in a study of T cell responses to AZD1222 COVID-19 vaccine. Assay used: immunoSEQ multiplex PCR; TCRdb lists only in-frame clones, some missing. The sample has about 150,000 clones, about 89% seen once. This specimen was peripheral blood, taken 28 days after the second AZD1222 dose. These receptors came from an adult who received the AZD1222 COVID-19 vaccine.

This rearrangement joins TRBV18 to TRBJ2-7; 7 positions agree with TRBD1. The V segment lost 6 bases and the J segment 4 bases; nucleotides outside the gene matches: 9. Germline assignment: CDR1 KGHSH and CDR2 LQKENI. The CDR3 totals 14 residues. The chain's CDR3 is CASSLKTGKYEQYF. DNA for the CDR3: TGTGCCAGCTCTCTGAAGACAGGGAAATACGAGCAGTACTTC.

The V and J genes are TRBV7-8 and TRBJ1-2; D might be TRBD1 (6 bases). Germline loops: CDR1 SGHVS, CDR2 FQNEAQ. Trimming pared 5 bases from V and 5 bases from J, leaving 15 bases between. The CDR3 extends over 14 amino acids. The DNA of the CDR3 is TGTGCCAGCAGCGCACAGGGCAGGGGATATGGCTACACCTTC. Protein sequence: CASSAQGRGYGYTF.

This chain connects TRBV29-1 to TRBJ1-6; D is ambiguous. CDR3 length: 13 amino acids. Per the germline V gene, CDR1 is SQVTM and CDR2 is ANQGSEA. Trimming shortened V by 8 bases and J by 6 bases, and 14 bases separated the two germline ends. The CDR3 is CSISEDFNSPLHF. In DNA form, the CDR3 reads TGCAGCATCTCCGAGGACTTTAATTCACCCCTCCACTTT.

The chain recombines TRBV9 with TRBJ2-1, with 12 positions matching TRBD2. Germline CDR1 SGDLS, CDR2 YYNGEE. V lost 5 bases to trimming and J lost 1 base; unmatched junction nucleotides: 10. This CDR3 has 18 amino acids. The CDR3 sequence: CASSVTSGSPSSYNEQFF. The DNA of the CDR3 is TGTGCCAGCAGTGTGACTAGCGGGAGTCCCAGTTCCTACAATGAGCAGTTCTTC.

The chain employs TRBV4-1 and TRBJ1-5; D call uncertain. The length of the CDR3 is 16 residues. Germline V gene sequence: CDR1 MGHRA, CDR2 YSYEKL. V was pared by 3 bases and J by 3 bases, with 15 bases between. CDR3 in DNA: TGCGCCAGCAGCCAGGAGGGATCCCCTCACAATCAGCCCCAGCATTTT. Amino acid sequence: CASSQEGSPHNQPQHF.

CDR3 DNA: TGCGCCAGCAGCTTCGAACAAGAGACCCAGTACTTC. Translating it yields CASSFEQETQYF. The genes are TRBV5-1 and TRBJ2-5; D ambiguous. The CDR3 sequence is 12 residues long. CDR1 and CDR2 from the germline V gene are SGHRS and YFSETQ. Trimming took 2 bases from V and 2 from J, leaving 4 bases between them.

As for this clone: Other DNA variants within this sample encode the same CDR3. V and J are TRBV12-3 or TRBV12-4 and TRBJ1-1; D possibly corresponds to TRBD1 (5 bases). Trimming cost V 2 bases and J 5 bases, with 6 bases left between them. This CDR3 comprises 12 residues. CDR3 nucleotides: TGTGCCAGCAGTTTACGGGGGACTGAAGCTTTCTTT. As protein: CASSLRGTEAFF.

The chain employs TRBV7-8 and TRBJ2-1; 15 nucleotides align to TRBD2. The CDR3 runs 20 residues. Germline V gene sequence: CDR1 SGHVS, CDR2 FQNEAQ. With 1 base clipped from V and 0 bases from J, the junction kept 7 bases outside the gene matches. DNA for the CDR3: TGTGCCAGCAGCTTAGAGAATTGGACTAGCGGGAGGGCCTCCTACAATGAGCAGTTCTTC. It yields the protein CASSLENWTSGRASYNEQFF.

The CDR3 sequence is CASSFEQVNQPQHF. CDR3 nucleotide sequence: TGTGCCAGCAGCTTCGAACAGGTCAATCAGCCCCAGCATTTT. The V and J genes are TRBV7-9 and TRBJ1-5; D perhaps matches TRBD1 (5 bases). The germline CDR1 and CDR2 sequences are SEHNR and FQNEAQ (reference sequence). V was pared by 3 bases and J by 3 bases, with 9 bases between. The CDR3 spans 14 residues.

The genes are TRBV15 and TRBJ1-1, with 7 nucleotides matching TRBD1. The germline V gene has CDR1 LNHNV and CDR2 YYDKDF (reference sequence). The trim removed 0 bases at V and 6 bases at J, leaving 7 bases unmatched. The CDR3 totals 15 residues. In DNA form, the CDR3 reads TGTGCCACCAGCAGAGATCGAGGGGGCACCGCTGAAGCTTTCTTT. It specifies CATSRDRGGTAEAFF.

CDR3 sequence: CAISELPGQGGDSNQPQHF. In DNA form, the CDR3 reads TGTGCCATCAGTGAGTTACCGGGACAAGGGGGGGATAGCAATCAGCCCCAGCATTTT. The J gene is TRBJ1-5, the V gene TRBV10-3; D is perhaps TRBD1 (6 bases). V was shortened by 1 base and J by 0 bases, with 19 bases between the two germline ends. Looked up from germline, CDR1 is ENHRY and CDR2 is SYGVKD. The CDR3 consists of 19 residues.

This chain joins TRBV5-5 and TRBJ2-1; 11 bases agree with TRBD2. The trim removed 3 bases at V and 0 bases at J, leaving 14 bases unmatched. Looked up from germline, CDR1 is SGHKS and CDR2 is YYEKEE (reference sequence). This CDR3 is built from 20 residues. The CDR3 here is CASSSFGLSSGRHSYNEQFF. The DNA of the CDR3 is TGTGCCAGCAGCTCCTTTGGGCTGTCTAGCGGGAGGCACTCCTACAATGAGCAGTTCTTC.

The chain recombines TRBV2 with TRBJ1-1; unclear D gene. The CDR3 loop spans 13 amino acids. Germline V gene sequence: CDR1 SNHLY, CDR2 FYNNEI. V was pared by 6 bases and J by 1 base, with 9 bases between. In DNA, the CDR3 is TGTGCCAGCAGGGAAAATTCGAACACTGAAGCTTTCTTT. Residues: CASRENSNTEAFF.

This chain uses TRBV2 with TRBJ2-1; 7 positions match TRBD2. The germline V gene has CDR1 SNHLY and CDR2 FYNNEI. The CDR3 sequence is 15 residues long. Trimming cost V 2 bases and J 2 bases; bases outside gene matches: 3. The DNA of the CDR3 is TGTGCCAGCAGTGAAAGTCTAGCGGCCTACAATGAGCAGTTCTTC. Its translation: CASSESLAAYNEQFF.

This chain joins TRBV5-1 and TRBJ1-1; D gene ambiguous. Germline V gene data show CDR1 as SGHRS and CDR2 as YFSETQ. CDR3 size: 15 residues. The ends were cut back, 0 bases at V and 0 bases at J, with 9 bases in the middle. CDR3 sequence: CASSLEGSMNTEAFF. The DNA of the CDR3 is TGCGCCAGCAGCTTGGAAGGTAGCATGAACACTGAAGCTTTCTTT.

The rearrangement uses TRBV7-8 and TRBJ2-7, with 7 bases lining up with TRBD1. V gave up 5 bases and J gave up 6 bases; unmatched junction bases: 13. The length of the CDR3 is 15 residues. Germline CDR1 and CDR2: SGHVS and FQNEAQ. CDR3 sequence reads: CASSQKPGGPGEQYF. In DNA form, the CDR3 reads TGTGCCAGCAGCCAAAAGCCAGGGGGACCGGGCGAGCAGTACTTC.

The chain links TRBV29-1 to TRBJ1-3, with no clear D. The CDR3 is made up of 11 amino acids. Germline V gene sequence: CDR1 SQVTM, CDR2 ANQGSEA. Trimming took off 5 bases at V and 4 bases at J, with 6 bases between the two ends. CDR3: CSVREGNTIYF. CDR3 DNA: TGCAGCGTTCGAGAAGGAAACACCATATATTTT.

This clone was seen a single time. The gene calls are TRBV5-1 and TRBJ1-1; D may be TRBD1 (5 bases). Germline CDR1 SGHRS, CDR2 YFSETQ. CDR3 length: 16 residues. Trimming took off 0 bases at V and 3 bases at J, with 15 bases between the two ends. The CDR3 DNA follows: TGCGCCAGCAGCTTGGGGGGCTCGGGGACGGACACTGAAGCTTTCTTT. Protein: CASSLGGSGTDTEAFF.

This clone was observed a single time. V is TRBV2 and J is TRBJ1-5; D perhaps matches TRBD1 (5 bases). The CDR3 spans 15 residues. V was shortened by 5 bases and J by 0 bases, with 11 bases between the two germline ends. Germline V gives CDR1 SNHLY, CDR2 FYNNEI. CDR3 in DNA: TGTGCCAGCAGTACGAGACAGCCTAGCAATCAGCCCCAGCATTTT. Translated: CASSTRQPSNQPQHF.